The T cell receptor (beta chain) under discussion was sequenced for a study of blood T cell repertoires in COVID-19. In the study overall: Sites across the United States, Italy and Spain contributed samples from acute and convalescent COVID-19. From T cells, B-cell-depleted T cells, or PBMCs came the material, which was cDNA or gDNA.

Source study methods: Nucleated cell number was recorded as an estimate derived from reference gene primer amplification. Assay used: immunoSEQ multiplex PCR; TCRdb lists only in-frame clones, some missing. For V, J and clone size, that table is used; D and trimming come from the DNA. The sample holds around 190,000 clones; 70% to 85% are singletons and the top ten take less than 15%. This CDR3 comprises 15 residues. CDR1 is SGHAT and CDR2 is FQNNGV in the germline V gene. V lost 4 bases, J lost 2 bases, and 6 bases stayed unmatched. The sequence came from a human donor in a cohort sampled during active COVID-19. The J gene is TRBJ2-3, the V gene TRBV11-2; 7 positions match TRBD2. Material for sequencing was peripheral blood. In DNA form, the CDR3 reads TGTGCCAGCAGCTCACTAGCGAAAGACACAGATACGCAGTATTTT. Translation gives CASSSLAKDTDTQYF. Complete variable domain (other parts from reference TRBV11-2 and TRBJ2-3): EAGVAQSPRYKIIEKRQSVAFWCNPISGHATLYWYQQILGQGPKLLIQFQNNGVVDDSQLPKDRFSAERLKGVDSTLKIQPAKLEDSAVYLCASSSLAKDTDTQYFGPGTRLTVL.